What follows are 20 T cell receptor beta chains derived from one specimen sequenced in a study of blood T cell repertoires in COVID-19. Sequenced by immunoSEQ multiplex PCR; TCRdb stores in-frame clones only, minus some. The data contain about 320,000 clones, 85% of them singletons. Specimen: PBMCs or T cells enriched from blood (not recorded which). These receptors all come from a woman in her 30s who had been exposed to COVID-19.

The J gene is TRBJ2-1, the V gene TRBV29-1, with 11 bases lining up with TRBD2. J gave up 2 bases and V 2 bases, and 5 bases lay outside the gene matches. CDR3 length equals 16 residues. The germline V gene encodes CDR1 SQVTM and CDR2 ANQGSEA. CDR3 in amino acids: CSVESPSGRTYNEQFF. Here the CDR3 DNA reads TGCAGCGTTGAAAGTCCTAGCGGGAGGACCTACAATGAGCAGTTCTTC.

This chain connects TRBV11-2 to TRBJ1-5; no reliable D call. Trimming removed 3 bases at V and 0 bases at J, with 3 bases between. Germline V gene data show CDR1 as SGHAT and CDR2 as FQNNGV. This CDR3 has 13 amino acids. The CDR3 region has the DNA TGTGCCAGCAGCTTGTATAGCAATCAGCCCCAGCATTTT. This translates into CASSLYSNQPQHF.

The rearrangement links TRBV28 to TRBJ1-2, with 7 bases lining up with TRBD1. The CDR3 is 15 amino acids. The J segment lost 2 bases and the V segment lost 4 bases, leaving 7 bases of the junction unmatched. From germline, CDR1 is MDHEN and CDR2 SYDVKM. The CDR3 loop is CASSSLDRANYGYTF. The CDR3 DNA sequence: TGTGCCAGCAGTTCCCTCGACAGGGCGAACTATGGCTACACCTTC.

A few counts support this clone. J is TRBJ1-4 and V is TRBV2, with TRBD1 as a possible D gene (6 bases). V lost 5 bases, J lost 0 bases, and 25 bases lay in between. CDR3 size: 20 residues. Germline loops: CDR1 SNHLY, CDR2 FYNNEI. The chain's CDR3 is CASSHPKDSRGASTNEKLFF. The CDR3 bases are TGTGCCAGCAGTCACCCCAAGGACAGCCGAGGGGCTTCAACTAATGAAAAACTGTTTTTT. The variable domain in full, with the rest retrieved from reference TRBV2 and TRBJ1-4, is EPEVTQTPSHQVTQMGQEVILRCVPISNHLYFYWYRQILGQKVEFLVSFYNNEISEKSEIFDDQFSVERPDGSNFTLKIRSTKLEDSAMYFCASSHPKDSRGASTNEKLFFGSGTQLSVL.

The CDR3: CASSPGAEGHNEQFF. CDR3 nucleotides: TGCGCCAGCAGCCCCGGGGCGGAGGGCCACAATGAGCAGTTCTTC. The chain couples TRBV4-1 to TRBJ2-1; the D gene is possibly TRBD2 (6 bases). Trimming cost V 4 bases and J 5 bases, with 15 bases left between them. The germline CDR1 and CDR2 sequences are MGHRA and YSYEKL. CDR3 length: 15 residues.

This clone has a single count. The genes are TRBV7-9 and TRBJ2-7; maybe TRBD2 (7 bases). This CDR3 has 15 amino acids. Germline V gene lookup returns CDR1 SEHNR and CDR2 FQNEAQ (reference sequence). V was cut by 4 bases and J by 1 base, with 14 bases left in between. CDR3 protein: CASSSRGGSSYEQYF. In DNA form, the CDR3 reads TGTGCCAGCAGCTCACGCGGGGGCTCATCCTACGAGCAGTACTTC.

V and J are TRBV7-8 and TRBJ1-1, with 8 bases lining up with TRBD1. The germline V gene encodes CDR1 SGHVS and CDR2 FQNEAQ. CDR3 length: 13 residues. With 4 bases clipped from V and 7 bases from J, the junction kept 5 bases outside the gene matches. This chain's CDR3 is CASSSFGQGEAFF. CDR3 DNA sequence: TGTGCCAGCAGCTCCTTCGGACAGGGTGAAGCTTTCTTT. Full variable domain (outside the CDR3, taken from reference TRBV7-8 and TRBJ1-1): GAGVSQSPRYKVAKRGQDVALRCDPISGHVSLFWYQQALGQGPEFLTYFQNEAQLDKSGLPSDRFFAERPEGSVSTLKIQRTQQEDSAVYLCASSSFGQGEAFFGQGTRLTVV.

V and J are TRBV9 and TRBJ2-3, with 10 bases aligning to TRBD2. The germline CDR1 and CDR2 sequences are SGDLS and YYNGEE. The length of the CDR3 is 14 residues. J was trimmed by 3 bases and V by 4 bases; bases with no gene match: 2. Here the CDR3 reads CASSSGLATDTQYF. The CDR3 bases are TGTGCCAGCAGCTCGGGACTAGCGACAGATACGCAGTATTTT.

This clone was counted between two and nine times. The CDR3 DNA reads TGTGCCAGCAGTCTCCGGGAGGGACAGTTCTTC. Translating gives CASSLREGQFF. The gene calls are TRBV7-9 and TRBJ2-1; 8 bases are shared with TRBD2. Per the germline V gene, CDR1 is SEHNR and CDR2 is FQNEAQ (reference sequence). The CDR3 runs 11 residues. Trimming cost V 6 bases and J 13 bases; bases outside gene matches: 5.

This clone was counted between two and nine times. The CDR3 DNA reads as TGTGCCAGCAGTTTATATGCAGGGGCACAATCGAAATATAGCAATCAGCCCCAGCATTTT. It yields the protein CASSLYAGAQSKYSNQPQHF. V usage is TRBV28 and J usage is TRBJ1-5; possible D gene TRBD1, 6 bases. Trimming took off 1 base at V and 0 bases at J, with 22 bases between the two ends. Germline assignment: CDR1 MDHEN and CDR2 SYDVKM. CDR3 length equals 20 residues.

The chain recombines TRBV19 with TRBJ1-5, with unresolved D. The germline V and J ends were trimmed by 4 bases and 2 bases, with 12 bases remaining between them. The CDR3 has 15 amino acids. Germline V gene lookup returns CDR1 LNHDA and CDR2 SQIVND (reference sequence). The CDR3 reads CASSKVLAGNQPQHF. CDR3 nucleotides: TGTGCCAGTAGTAAAGTTTTGGCAGGCAATCAGCCCCAGCATTTT. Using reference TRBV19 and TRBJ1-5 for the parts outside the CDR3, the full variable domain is DGGITQSPKYLFRKEGQNVTLSCEQNLNHDAMYWYRQDPGQGLRLIYYSQIVNDFQKGDIAEGYSVSREKKESFPLTVTSAQKNPTAFYLCASSKVLAGNQPQHFGDGTRLSIL.

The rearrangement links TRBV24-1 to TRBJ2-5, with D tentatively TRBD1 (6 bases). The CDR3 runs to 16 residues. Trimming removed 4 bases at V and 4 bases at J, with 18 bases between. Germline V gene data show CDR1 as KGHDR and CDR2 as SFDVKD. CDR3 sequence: CATSDPGTSKGETQYF. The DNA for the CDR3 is TGTGCCACCAGTGACCCCGGGACATCCAAAGGAGAGACCCAGTACTTC.

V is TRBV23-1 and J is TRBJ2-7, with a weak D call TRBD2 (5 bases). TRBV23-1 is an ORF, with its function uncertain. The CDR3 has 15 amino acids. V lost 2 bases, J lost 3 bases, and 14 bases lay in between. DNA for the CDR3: TGCGCCAGCAGTCAAAAGGGAAAACTAGACTACGAGCAGTACTTC. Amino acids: CASSQKGKLDYEQYF.

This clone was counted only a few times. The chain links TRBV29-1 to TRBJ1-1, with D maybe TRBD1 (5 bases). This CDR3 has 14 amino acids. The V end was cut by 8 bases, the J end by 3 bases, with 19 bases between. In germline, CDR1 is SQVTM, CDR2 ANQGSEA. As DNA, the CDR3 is TGCAGCTCCACAGAACTGGAGGGGCACACTGAAGCTTTCTTT. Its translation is CSSTELEGHTEAFF.

CDR3: CASTVSTDTQYF. As DNA, the CDR3 is TGTGCCAGCACCGTCAGCACAGATACGCAGTATTTT. The chain links TRBV28 to TRBJ2-3; D is unclear. Trimming took 7 bases from V and 0 from J, leaving 5 bases between them. The CDR3 consists of 12 residues. Germline V lookup: CDR1 MDHEN, CDR2 SYDVKM. The full variable domain, completed using reference TRBV28 and TRBJ2-3, is DVKVTQSSRYLVKRTGEKVFLECVQDMDHENMFWYRQDPGLGLRLIYFSYDVKMKEKGDIPEGYSVSREKKERFSLILESASTNQTSMYLCASTVSTDTQYFGPGTRLTVL.

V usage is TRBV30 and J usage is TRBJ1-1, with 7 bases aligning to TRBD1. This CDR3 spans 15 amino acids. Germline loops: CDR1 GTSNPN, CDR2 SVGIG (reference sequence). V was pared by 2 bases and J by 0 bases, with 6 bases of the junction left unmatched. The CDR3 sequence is CAWSLKTGLNTEAFF. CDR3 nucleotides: TGTGCCTGGAGTTTAAAGACAGGGCTGAACACTGAAGCTTTCTTT.

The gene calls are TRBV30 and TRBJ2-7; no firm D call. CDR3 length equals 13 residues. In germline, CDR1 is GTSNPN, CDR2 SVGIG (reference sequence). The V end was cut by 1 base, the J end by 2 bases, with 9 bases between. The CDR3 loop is CAWSGSFAYEQYF. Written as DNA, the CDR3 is TGTGCCTGGAGTGGTAGCTTCGCCTACGAGCAGTACTTC. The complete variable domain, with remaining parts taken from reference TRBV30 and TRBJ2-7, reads SQTIHQWPATLVQPVGSPLSLECTVEGTSNPNLYWYRQAAGRGLQLLFYSVGIGQISSEVPQNLSASRPQDRQFILSSKKLLLSDSGFYLCAWSGSFAYEQYFGPGTRLTVT.

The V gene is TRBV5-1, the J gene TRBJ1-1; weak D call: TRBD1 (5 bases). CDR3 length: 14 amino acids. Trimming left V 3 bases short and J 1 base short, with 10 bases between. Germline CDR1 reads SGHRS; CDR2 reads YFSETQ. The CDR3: CASSWSTENTEAFF. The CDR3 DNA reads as TGCGCCAGCAGCTGGTCGACAGAGAACACTGAAGCTTTCTTT.

Here the CDR3 DNA reads TGTGCCAGCAGTCTGGACAGGGTATGGACAGATACGCAGTATTTT. Protein: CASSLDRVWTDTQYF. This sequence joins TRBV7-9 and TRBJ2-3, with 8 positions matching TRBD1. The germline V gene has CDR1 SEHNR and CDR2 FQNEAQ (reference sequence). CDR3 size: 15 residues. Losses at the gene ends were 6 bases for V and 3 bases for J; bases not matched to a gene: 8. The whole variable domain, remainder taken from reference TRBV7-9 and TRBJ2-3, is DTGVSQNPRHKITKRGQNVTFRCDPISEHNRLYWYRQTLGQGPEFLTYFQNEAQLEKSRLLSDRFSAERPKGSFSTLEIQRTEQGDSAMYLCASSLDRVWTDTQYFGPGTRLTVL.

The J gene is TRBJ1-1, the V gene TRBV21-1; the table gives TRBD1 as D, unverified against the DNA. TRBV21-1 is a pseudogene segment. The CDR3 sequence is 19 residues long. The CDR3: CASSIEPDRGGFENTEAFF. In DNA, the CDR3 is TGTGCCAGCAGCATAGAGCCCGACAGGGGAGGTTTCGAAAACACTGAAGCTTTCTTT.